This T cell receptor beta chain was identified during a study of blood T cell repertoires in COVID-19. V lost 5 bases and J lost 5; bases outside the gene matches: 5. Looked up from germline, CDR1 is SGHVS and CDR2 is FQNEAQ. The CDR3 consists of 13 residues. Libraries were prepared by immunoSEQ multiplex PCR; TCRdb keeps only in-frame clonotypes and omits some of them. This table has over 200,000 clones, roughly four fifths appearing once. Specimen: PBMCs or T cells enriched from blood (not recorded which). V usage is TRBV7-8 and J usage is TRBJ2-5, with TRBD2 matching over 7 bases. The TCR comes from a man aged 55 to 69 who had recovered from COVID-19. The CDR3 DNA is TGTGCCAGCAGCGACATCGGGGGGGAGACCCAGTACTTC. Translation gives CASSDIGGETQYF.